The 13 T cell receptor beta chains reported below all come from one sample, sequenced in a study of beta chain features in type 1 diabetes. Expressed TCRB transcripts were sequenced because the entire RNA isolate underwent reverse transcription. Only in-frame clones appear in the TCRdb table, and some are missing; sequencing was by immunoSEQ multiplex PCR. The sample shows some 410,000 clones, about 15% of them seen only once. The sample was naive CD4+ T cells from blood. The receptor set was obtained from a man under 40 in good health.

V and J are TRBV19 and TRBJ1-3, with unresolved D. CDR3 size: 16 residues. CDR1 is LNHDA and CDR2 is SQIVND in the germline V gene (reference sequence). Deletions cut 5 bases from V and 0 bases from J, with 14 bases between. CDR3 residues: CASSFRRSFSGNTIYF. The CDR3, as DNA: TGTGCCAGTAGTTTCCGACGGAGTTTCTCTGGAAACACCATATATTTT.

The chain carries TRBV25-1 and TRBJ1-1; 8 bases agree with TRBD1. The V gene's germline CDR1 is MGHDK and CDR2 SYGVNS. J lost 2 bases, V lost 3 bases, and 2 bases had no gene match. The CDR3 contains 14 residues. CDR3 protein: CASSEPGGNTEAFF. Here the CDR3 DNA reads TGTGCCAGCAGTGAGCCAGGGGGCAACACTGAAGCTTTCTTT.

The CDR3 loop is CASSIPDSTDTQYF. The CDR3 region has the DNA TGCGCCAGCAGCATACCGGACAGCACAGATACGCAGTATTTT. The gene calls are TRBV5-1 and TRBJ2-3; D ambiguous. Germline CDR1 SGHRS, CDR2 YFSETQ. V was clipped by 4 bases and J by 0 bases, with 9 bases between them. CDR3 size: 14 residues.

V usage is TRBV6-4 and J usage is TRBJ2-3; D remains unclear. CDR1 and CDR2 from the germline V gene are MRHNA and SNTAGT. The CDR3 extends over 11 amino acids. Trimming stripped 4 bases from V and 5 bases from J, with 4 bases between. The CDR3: CASSVGDTQYF. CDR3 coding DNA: TGTGCCAGCAGTGTTGGAGATACGCAGTATTTT.

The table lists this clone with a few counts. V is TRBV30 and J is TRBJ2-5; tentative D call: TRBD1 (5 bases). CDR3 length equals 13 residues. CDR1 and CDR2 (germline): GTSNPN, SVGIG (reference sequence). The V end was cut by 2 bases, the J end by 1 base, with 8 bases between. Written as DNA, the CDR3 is TGTGCCTGGAGTAGGGGATTCCAAGAGACCCAGTACTTC. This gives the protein CAWSRGFQETQYF. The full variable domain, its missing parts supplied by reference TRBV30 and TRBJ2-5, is SQTIHQWPATLVQPVGSPLSLECTVEGTSNPNLYWYRQAAGRGLQLLFYSVGIGQISSEVPQNLSASRPQDRQFILSSKKLLLSDSGFYLCAWSRGFQETQYFGPGTRLLVL.

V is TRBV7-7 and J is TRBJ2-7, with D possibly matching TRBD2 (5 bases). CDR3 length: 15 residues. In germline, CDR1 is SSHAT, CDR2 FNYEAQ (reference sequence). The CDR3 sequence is CASSLVSTGTYEQYV. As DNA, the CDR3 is TGTGCTAGCAGCTTAGTTTCGACGGGGACCTACGAGCAGTACGTC.

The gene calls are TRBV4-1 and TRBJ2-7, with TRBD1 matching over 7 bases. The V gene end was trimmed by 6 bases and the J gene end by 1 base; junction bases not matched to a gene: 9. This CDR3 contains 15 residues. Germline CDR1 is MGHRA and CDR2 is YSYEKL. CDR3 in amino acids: CASRPRDRLSYEQYF. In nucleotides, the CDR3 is TGCGCCAGCAGACCACGGGACAGACTATCCTACGAGCAGTACTTC.

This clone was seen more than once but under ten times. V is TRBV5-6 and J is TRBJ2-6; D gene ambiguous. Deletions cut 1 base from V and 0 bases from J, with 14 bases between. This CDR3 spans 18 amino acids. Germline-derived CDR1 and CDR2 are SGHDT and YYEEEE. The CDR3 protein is CASSLTPTISSGANVLTF. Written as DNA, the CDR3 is TGTGCCAGCAGCTTGACCCCTACGATTAGCTCTGGGGCCAACGTCCTGACTTTC.

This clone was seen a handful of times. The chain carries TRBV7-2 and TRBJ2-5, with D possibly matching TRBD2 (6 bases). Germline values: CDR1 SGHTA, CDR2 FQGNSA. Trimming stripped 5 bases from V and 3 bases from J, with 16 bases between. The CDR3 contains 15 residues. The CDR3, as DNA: TGTGCCAGCAGCCCAATGGGACTCCCCAAAGAGACCCAGTACTTC. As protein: CASSPMGLPKETQYF.

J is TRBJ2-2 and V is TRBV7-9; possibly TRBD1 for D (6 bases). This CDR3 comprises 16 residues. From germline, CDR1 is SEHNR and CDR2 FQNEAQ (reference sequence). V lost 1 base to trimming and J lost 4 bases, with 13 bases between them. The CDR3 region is CASSLVRGTVTGELFF. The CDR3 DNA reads TGTGCCAGCAGCTTAGTCAGGGGCACGGTCACCGGGGAGCTGTTTTTT.

The CDR3 region has the DNA TGTGCCAGCAGCCAAGAGCTGGGGAGCGAGCAGTACTTC. Translating gives CASSQELGSEQYF. The chain uses TRBV14 and TRBJ2-7; D may be TRBD2 (5 bases). V dropped 0 bases and J dropped 6 bases, with 9 bases sitting between them. The CDR3 is made up of 13 amino acids. Germline CDR1 SGHDN, CDR2 FVKESK.

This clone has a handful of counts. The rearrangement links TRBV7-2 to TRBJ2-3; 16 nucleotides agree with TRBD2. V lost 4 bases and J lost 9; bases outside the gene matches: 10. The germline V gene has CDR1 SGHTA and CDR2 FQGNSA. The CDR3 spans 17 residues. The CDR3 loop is CASSSAGTSGGAQTQYF. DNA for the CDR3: TGTGCCAGCAGCTCGGCTGGGACTAGCGGGGGGGCTCAAACGCAGTATTTT.

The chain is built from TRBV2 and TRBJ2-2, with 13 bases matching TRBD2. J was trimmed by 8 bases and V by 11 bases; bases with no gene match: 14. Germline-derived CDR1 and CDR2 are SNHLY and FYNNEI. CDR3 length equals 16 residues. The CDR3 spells CARHSGTSGETGELFF. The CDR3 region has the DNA TGTGCCCGCCACTCCGGGACTAGCGGGGAAACTGGGGAGCTGTTTTTT.